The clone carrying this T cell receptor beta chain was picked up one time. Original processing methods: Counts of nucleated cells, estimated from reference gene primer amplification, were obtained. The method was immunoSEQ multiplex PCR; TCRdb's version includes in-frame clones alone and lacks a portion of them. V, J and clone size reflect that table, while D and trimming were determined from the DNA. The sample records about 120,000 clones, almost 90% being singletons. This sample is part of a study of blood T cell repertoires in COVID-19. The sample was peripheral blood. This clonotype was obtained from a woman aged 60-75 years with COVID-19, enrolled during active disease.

CDR3 region: CASSYPGTDTQYF. The CDR3 DNA is TGTGCCAGCAGCTATCCGGGAACAGATACGCAGTATTTT. The chain uses TRBV5-4 and TRBJ2-3, with a tentative D call TRBD2 (5 bases). V gave up 3 bases and J gave up 3 bases, with 8 bases separating them. The CDR3 is 13 amino acids. Germline assignment: CDR1 SGHNT and CDR2 YYREEE (reference sequence).